Below, 12 T cell receptor beta chains from the same sample are listed, as sequenced in a study of spatial heterogeneity in lung cancer. TCRdb passed the 5' RACE reads through MiXCR, listing each CDR3 protein once. The sample yields about 82,000 distinct CDR3 sequences, 10% to 15% seen once. Time point of the sample: sample taken at primary tumor resection. Sequencing covered unsorted whole RNA taken from tumor, nontumor lung or frozen PBMC. This material consisted of PBMCs, taken at surgery. Receptors originate from a male donor with early-stage non-small cell lung cancer.

This clonotype turned up a few times. V gene TRBV6-1 combines with J gene TRBJ2-7; TRBD2 matches 11 bases. The V and J ends lost 0 bases and 2 bases, in that order; junction bases with no gene match: 12. CDR1 and CDR2 from the germline V gene are MNHNS and SASEGT. The CDR3 is 19 residues long. The CDR3 region is CASSEARAHRLAGTYEQYF. CDR3 coding DNA: TGTGCCAGCAGTGAAGCGCGGGCCCACCGACTAGCGGGAACCTACGAGCAGTACTTC.

The V and J genes are TRBV29-1 and TRBJ1-1; D perhaps matches TRBD1 (5 bases). This CDR3 contains 14 residues. CDR1 is SQVTM, CDR2 ANQGSEA, per germline. V lost 6 bases and J lost 0, with 14 bases in between. DNA of the CDR3: TGCAGCGTGGGGGGAGGCTACATGAACACTGAAGCTTTCTTT. This gives the protein CSVGGGYMNTEAFF.

The CDR3 DNA reads as TGTGCCAGCAGTTTATCGAGCGGGCGGGAGGGAGCCAAAAACATTCAGTACTTC. It is translated as CASSLSSGREGAKNIQYF. The gene calls are TRBV27 and TRBJ2-4; 9 bases agree with TRBD2. CDR1 is MNHEY and CDR2 is SMNVEV in the germline V gene (reference sequence). The trim removed 0 bases at V and 0 bases at J, leaving 6 bases unmatched. CDR3 length: 18 residues.

With regard to this clonotype: At one boundary the junction diverges from the germline segment, which might be a read error. This rearrangement joins TRBV6-1 to TRBJ2-7, with 7 bases that match TRBD1. CDR1 and CDR2 (germline): MNHNS, SASEGT. The CDR3 is 15 residues long. The CDR3 region has the DNA TGTGCCAGCAGTCCCACCGAGGGACAGTCCTACGAGCTGTACTTC. This codes for CASSPTEGQSYELYF.

This clonotype was counted between two and nine times. The chain employs TRBV7-6 and TRBJ2-2, with D hard to call. V was shortened by 5 bases and J by 5 bases, with 9 bases between the two germline ends. Germline CDR1 SGHVS, CDR2 FNYEAQ. This CDR3 is 13 amino acids long. CDR3 sequence (DNA): TGTGCCAGCAGCCCCCAGATTACCGGGGAGCTGTTTTTT. Amino acids: CASSPQITGELFF.

In this sample, this clonotype turned up many times. The chain employs TRBV7-9 and TRBJ2-7, with 9 bases that match TRBD1. Per germline, CDR1 SEHNR and CDR2 FQNEAQ (reference sequence). This CDR3 has 16 residues. Unmatched junction bases numbered 13, after V lost 5 bases and J lost 5 bases. The CDR3 is CASSTRTGTGSNEQYF. In nucleotides, the CDR3 is TGTGCCAGCAGCACCCGGACCGGGACAGGGTCCAACGAGCAGTACTTC.

This clonotype occurred many times. The chain has TRBV6-5 and TRBJ1-1; 8 nucleotides agree with TRBD1. The V gene end was trimmed by 2 bases and the J gene end by 1 base; junction bases not matched to a gene: 6. This CDR3 contains 16 residues. CDR1 and CDR2 (germline): MNHEY, SVGAGI. The CDR3 here is CASSYPPDRANTEAFF. The CDR3, as DNA: TGTGCCAGCAGTTACCCCCCGGACAGGGCGAACACTGAAGCTTTCTTT.

The CDR3 DNA is TGTGCCAGCAGCTCCGGGGCAGATGGCACTGAAGCTTTCTTT. Amino acid sequence: CASSSGADGTEAFF. This chain uses TRBV7-3 with TRBJ1-1; possible D gene TRBD1, 5 bases. The CDR3 spans 14 residues. V lost 4 bases, J lost 4 bases, and 13 bases lay in between. Per the germline V gene, CDR1 is SGHTA and CDR2 is FQGTGA. The whole variable domain, remainder taken from reference TRBV7-3 and TRBJ1-1, is GAGVSQTPSNKVTEKGKYVELRCDPISGHTALYWYRQSLGQGPEFLIYFQGTGAADDSGLPNDRFFAVRPEGSVSTLKIQRTERGDSAVYLCASSSGADGTEAFFGQGTRLTVV.

The chain joins TRBV6-6 to TRBJ1-1; no firm D call. The CDR3 consists of 12 residues. Trimming cost V 11 bases and J 4 bases, with 14 bases left between them. CDR1 MNHNY and CDR2 SVGAGI come from the germline V gene (reference sequence). CDR3 loop: CAERPAPTEAFF. DNA for the CDR3: TGTGCCGAACGACCGGCGCCCACTGAAGCTTTCTTT.

The chain couples TRBV20-1 to TRBJ2-4; TRBD2 is a possible D gene (6 bases). Germline V gene sequence: CDR1 DFQATT, CDR2 SNEGSKA (reference sequence). V was clipped by 0 bases and J by 8 bases, with 14 bases between them. The CDR3 is 14 amino acids. The CDR3 nucleotides are TGCAGTGCTAGAGAGGGGGGACCACGGGACATTCAGTACTTC. Amino acid sequence: CSAREGGPRDIQYF.

The chain couples TRBV7-3 to TRBJ2-3, with D hard to call. Germline CDR1 and CDR2: SGHTA and FQGTGA. The CDR3 is 14 residues long. V was trimmed by 4 bases and J by 3 bases, leaving 11 bases between them. CDR3: CASSSNGRTDTQYF. DNA for the CDR3: TGTGCCAGCAGCTCAAACGGAAGGACAGATACGCAGTATTTT.

The chain combines TRBV7-8 with TRBJ2-7; 7 bases align to TRBD2. V trimming: 1 base; J trimming: 6 bases; junction bases outside the gene matches: 12. From germline, CDR1 is SGHVS and CDR2 FQNEAQ. CDR3 length: 16 amino acids. Here the CDR3 DNA reads TGTGCCAGCAGCTTAGTAGGGGCTAGCGGAGAGGGCGAGCAGTACTTC. Its translation is CASSLVGASGEGEQYF.